Ten or more counts support the clone carrying this T cell receptor (beta chain). Unique molecular identifiers were included in an RNA-based 3' RACE TCR library. In TCRdb, the 3' RACE reads were re-called with MiXCR into one record per CDR3 protein. The sample carries some 15,000 distinct CDR3 sequences, 3% to 4% recorded once. This specimen comes from a study of HIV-infected children after antiretroviral therapy interruption. The treatment is: PENTA 11 planned treatment interruption arm or continuous ART arm. Germline CDR1 reads WSHSY; CDR2 reads SAAADI. V was clipped by 5 bases and J by 4 bases, with 9 bases between them. The CDR3 runs to 14 residues.

The sequenced sample was CD45RA+ CD4+ T cells from PBMCs, obtained from a donor given antiretroviral therapy, either interrupted or continuous. The subset was: naive CD4+ CD45RA+ CD45RO- T cells. V usage is TRBV10-2 and J usage is TRBJ2-6; no reliable D call. The receptor's source is a child aged 2 to 17 with HIV. This CDR3 reads CASSLTQGANVLTF. CDR3 coding DNA: TGCGCCAGCAGTCTGACGCAGGGGGCCAACGTCCTGACTTTC.